The 12 T cell receptor beta chains listed next were all sequenced from one sample in a study of blood T cell repertoires in COVID-19. The table came from immunoSEQ multiplex PCR; TCRdb's copy has only in-frame clones and leaves some out. This table holds hundreds of thousands of clones, around 85% found once. Sequencing was performed on PBMCs or T cells enriched from blood (not recorded which). These receptors were taken from a woman aged 40-49 years with acute COVID-19.

V is TRBV25-1 and J is TRBJ1-1, with D unresolved. Germline-derived CDR1 and CDR2 are MGHDK and SYGVNS. The CDR3 is 14 residues long. V was trimmed by 3 bases and J by 1 base, leaving 9 bases between them. CDR3 amino acids: CASSERSANTEAFF. The CDR3 nucleotides read TGTGCCAGCAGTGAGAGGTCAGCGAACACTGAAGCTTTCTTT.

This clone turned up a few times. This sequence joins TRBV2 and TRBJ2-7; a weak D match, TRBD1 (5 bases). The V and J ends lost 7 bases and 2 bases respectively, with 15 bases between them. The CDR3 consists of 14 residues. Germline V lookup: CDR1 SNHLY, CDR2 FYNNEI. As DNA, the CDR3 is TGTGCCAGCAACCGGGCAGGGCATCCCTACGAGCAGTACTTC. Residues: CASNRAGHPYEQYF. Full variable domain (rest looked up from reference TRBV2 and TRBJ2-7): EPEVTQTPSHQVTQMGQEVILRCVPISNHLYFYWYRQILGQKVEFLVSFYNNEISEKSEIFDDQFSVERPDGSNFTLKIRSTKLEDSAMYFCASNRAGHPYEQYFGPGTRLTVT.

V is TRBV11-3 and J is TRBJ1-4; a weak D match, TRBD1 (5 bases). Trimming pared 0 bases from V and 5 bases from J, leaving 10 bases between. Germline CDR1 and CDR2: SGHNT and YENEEA. The CDR3 is 15 amino acids. The CDR3 spells CASSLDSGVNEKLFF. The CDR3 DNA sequence: TGTGCCAGCAGCTTAGATTCGGGGGTGAATGAAAAACTGTTTTTT.

V is TRBV7-9 and J is TRBJ2-1, with D hard to call. CDR1 and CDR2 from the germline V gene are SEHNR and FQNEAQ (reference sequence). The V and J ends lost 8 bases and 16 bases respectively, with 9 bases between them. This CDR3 contains 8 residues. DNA for the CDR3: TGTGCCAGCCCCCCGGGTTTCTTC. Translation: CASPPGFF. Filled out from reference TRBV7-9 and TRBJ2-1, the complete variable domain reads DTGVSQNPRHKITKRGQNVTFRCDPISEHNRLYWYRQTLGQGPEFLTYFQNEAQLEKSRLLSDRFSAERPKGSFSTLEIQRTEQGDSAMYLCASPPGFFGPGTRLTVL.

This clone was recorded only once. V is TRBV5-6 and J is TRBJ1-1; 8 nucleotides line up with TRBD1. The V and J ends lost 2 bases and 8 bases, in that order; junction bases with no gene match: 8. Germline V gene data show CDR1 as SGHDT and CDR2 as YYEEEE. The CDR3 has 14 amino acids. CDR3 in amino acids: CASSLEGRGQEAFF. CDR3 bases: TGTGCCAGCAGCTTAGAGGGCAGGGGGCAGGAAGCTTTCTTT.

The chain employs TRBV6-5 and TRBJ2-7; TRBD1 agrees at 7 bases. With 6 bases clipped from V and 2 bases from J, the junction kept 7 bases outside the gene matches. The CDR3 totals 14 residues. The germline V gene encodes CDR1 MNHEY and CDR2 SVGAGI. The CDR3 DNA follows: TGTGCCAGCAGCCGACAGGGTCCCGCCTACGAGCAGTACTTC. This gives the protein CASSRQGPAYEQYF.

The V and J genes are TRBV13 and TRBJ2-3, with TRBD2 matching over 12 bases. The CDR3 loop spans 17 amino acids. V was pared by 4 bases and J by 2 bases, with 7 bases of the junction left unmatched. The germline gives CDR1 PRHDT, CDR2 FYEKMQ (reference sequence). The CDR3 spells CASSSFRLAGDTDTQYF. Here the CDR3 DNA reads TGTGCCAGCAGCTCCTTTAGACTAGCGGGGGACACAGATACGCAGTATTTT.

In its sample, this clone was seen a few times. The rearrangement joins TRBV12-5 to TRBJ1-2; 9 bases agree with TRBD1. The CDR3 contains 13 residues. CDR1 LGHNT and CDR2 FRNRAP come from the germline V gene. Trimming at V came to 6 bases and at J to 8 bases, leaving 7 bases not matched to a gene. DNA of the CDR3: TGTGCTAGTGGAAGAACAGGGGGCTACGGCTACACCTTC. The encoded protein is CASGRTGGYGYTF. Drawing the rest from reference TRBV12-5 and TRBJ1-2, the complete variable domain is DARVTQTPRHKVTEMGQEVTMRCQPILGHNTVFWYRQTMMQGLELLAYFRNRAPLDDSGMPKDRFSAEMPDATLATLKIQPSEPRDSAVYFCASGRTGGYGYTFGSGTRLTVV.

This chain uses TRBV24-1 with TRBJ2-1; D is possibly TRBD2 (6 bases). Germline assignment: CDR1 KGHDR and CDR2 SFDVKD. This CDR3 contains 16 residues. The V end was cut by 1 base, the J end by 5 bases, with 14 bases between. CDR3 sequence: CATSDFFCGKDNEQFF. In DNA, the CDR3 is TGTGCCACCAGTGATTTCTTTTGCGGGAAAGACAATGAGCAGTTCTTC.

The rearrangement joins TRBV2 to TRBJ1-2; D perhaps matches TRBD1 (6 bases). Deletions cut 10 bases from V and 4 bases from J, with 28 bases between. CDR1 is SNHLY and CDR2 is FYNNEI in the germline V gene. The CDR3 has 17 residues. CDR3 in amino acids: CATSVRQVDVFGYGYTF. CDR3 DNA sequence: TGTGCCACCTCGGTGCGACAGGTTGACGTTTTCGGCTATGGCTACACCTTC.

This clone was seen a handful of times. The rearrangement uses TRBV2 and TRBJ2-2; D is undetermined. The CDR3 consists of 14 residues. Germline V gene sequence: CDR1 SNHLY, CDR2 FYNNEI. V was shortened by 2 bases and J by 8 bases, with 12 bases between the two germline ends. The CDR3 DNA sequence: TGTGCCAGCAGTGAAAGTTCCTACCGGGGGGAGCTGTTTTTT. Protein sequence: CASSESSYRGELFF.

The chain has TRBV6-1 and TRBJ2-3; D might be TRBD1 (5 bases). The V and J ends lost 0 bases and 9 bases respectively, with 10 bases between them. Germline V gene lookup returns CDR1 MNHNS and CDR2 SASEGT. The CDR3 extends over 13 amino acids. This chain's CDR3 is CASSEAQGRTQYF. CDR3 DNA: TGTGCCAGCAGTGAAGCGCAGGGAAGGACGCAGTATTTT.